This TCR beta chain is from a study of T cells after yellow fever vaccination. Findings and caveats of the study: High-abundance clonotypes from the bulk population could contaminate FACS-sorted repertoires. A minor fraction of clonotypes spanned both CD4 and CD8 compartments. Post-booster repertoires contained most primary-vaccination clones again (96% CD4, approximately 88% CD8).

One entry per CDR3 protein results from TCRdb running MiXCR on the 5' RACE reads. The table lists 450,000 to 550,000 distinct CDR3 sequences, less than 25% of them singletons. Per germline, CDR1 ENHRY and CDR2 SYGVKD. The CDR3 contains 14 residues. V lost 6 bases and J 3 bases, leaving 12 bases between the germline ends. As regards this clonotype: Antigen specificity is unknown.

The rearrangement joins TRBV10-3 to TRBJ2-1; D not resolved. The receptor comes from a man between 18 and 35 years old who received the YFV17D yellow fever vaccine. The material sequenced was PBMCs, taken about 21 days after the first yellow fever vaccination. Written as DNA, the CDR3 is TGTGCCATCAGGGTGGCCATAGGCTACAATGAGCAGTTCTTC. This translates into CAIRVAIGYNEQFF.